This record looks at one T cell receptor (beta chain) sequence and its context. Both 60 Vbeta primers and 13 Jbeta primers went into the PCR. The assay was immunoSEQ multiplex PCR, and TCRdb's table has in-frame clones only and misses some. The sample table sets out about 130,000 clones. V lost 1 base to trimming and J lost 0 bases, with 7 bases between them. In germline, CDR1 is SGHTA, CDR2 FQGNSA. The length of the CDR3 is 15 residues. This sample was included in a study of cytomegalovirus exposure and HLA in healthy donors. The specimen was PBMCs. The V gene is TRBV7-2, the J gene TRBJ2-1; D unresolved. The sequence came from a man between 40 and 49 years old in good health and CMV-seronegative. The CDR3 reads CASSLGPHSYNEQFF. The CDR3 DNA reads TGTGCCAGCAGCTTAGGGCCTCACTCCTACAATGAGCAGTTCTTC.